This TCR beta chain was identified in a study of T cells after yellow fever vaccination. Study results and caveats: Once the booster was given, most primary-vaccination clones reappeared, at approximately 97% for CD4 and around 90% for CD8.

The CDR3 contains 15 residues. Germline CDR1 reads SGHVS; CDR2 reads FNYEAQ. Losses at the gene ends were 4 bases for V and 7 bases for J; bases not matched to a gene: 10. This clonotype was counted at least ten times. Its antigen is as yet unknown. UMIs and a universal primer site were added when TCR cDNA was made by 5'RACE template switching. MiXCR was run by TCRdb on the 5' RACE reads, yielding one entry per CDR3 protein. The sample has about 69,000 distinct CDR3 sequences; 5% to 6.5% are singletons. This chain uses TRBV7-6 with TRBJ2-5; 9 bases match TRBD2. This TCR derives from a young man who received the YFV17D yellow fever vaccine. The sequenced sample was CD4+ T cells sorted from PBMCs, obtained less than 16 days after the first yellow fever vaccination. The CDR3 coding sequence is TGTGCCAGCAGCTCAACACTCCTTAGCGGGGGGACCCAGTACTTC. Amino acids: CASSSTLLSGGTQYF.